The next 7 T cell receptor beta chains were all read from a single sample in a study of blood T cell repertoires in COVID-19. TCRdb keeps only in-frame clones here, not all; method: immunoSEQ multiplex PCR. The table shows fewer than 250,000 clones, with roughly nine tenths occurring only once. Sequences were obtained from PBMCs or T cells enriched from blood (not recorded which). The receptors come from a woman aged 40 to 55 in a cohort exposed to, infected with or recovered from COVID-19 (not recorded which).

This chain uses TRBV6-2 or TRBV6-3 with TRBJ2-1; 7 nucleotides align to TRBD2. The CDR3 sequence is 14 residues long. Trimming cost V 4 bases and J 4 bases; bases outside gene matches: 4. CDR1 and CDR2 (germline): MNHEY, SVGEGT. The CDR3 DNA reads as TGTGCCAGCAGTTGGCTAGCGGAGTACAATGAGCAGTTCTTC. This translates into CASSWLAEYNEQFF.

Remarks on this clone: Other DNA sequences within the sample encode an identical CDR3. CDR3 sequence: CASSLGLRGYTF. DNA for the CDR3: TGTGCCAGCAGCTTGGGCTTGAGAGGCTACACCTTC. V gene TRBV5-4 combines with J gene TRBJ1-2; D gene unclear. CDR3 length equals 12 residues. V shed 0 bases and J shed 8 bases, with 8 bases lying between them. CDR1 SGHNT and CDR2 YYREEE come from the germline V gene (reference sequence).

This clone was found a few times. The genes are TRBV11-2 and TRBJ2-2, with no clear D. V lost 0 bases to trimming and J lost 6 bases, with 8 bases between them. The V gene's germline CDR1 is SGHAT and CDR2 FQNNGV. There are 14 residues in the CDR3. Here the CDR3 DNA reads TGTGCCAGCAGCTTAGATCATTTCCCCGGGGAGCTGTTTTTT. Amino acids: CASSLDHFPGELFF.

This chain connects TRBV27 to TRBJ2-1; 7 nucleotides match TRBD2. The CDR3 is made up of 15 amino acids. V trimming: 4 bases; J trimming: 8 bases; junction bases outside the gene matches: 11. Germline values: CDR1 MNHEY, CDR2 SMNVEV (reference sequence). CDR3 residues: CASSWDYGSFDEQFF. The CDR3 coding sequence is TGTGCCAGCAGTTGGGACTACGGTTCCTTTGATGAGCAGTTCTTC.

The chain employs TRBV19 and TRBJ2-1; 9 nucleotides line up with TRBD1. From germline, CDR1 is LNHDA and CDR2 SQIVND (reference sequence). The CDR3 has 14 residues. V gave up 7 bases and J gave up 7 bases; unmatched junction bases: 8. The CDR3 is CASKYRGLSNEQFF. The CDR3 DNA reads as TGTGCCAGTAAGTACAGGGGGCTATCGAATGAGCAGTTCTTC.

J is TRBJ2-5 and V is TRBV29-1; 9 nucleotides align to TRBD1. The CDR3 length is 16 residues. Germline-derived CDR1 and CDR2 are SQVTM and ANQGSEA. With V trimmed by 2 bases and J by 5 bases, 12 bases remained unmatched. Here the CDR3 reads CSVELWRTGVGETQYF. As DNA, the CDR3 is TGCAGCGTTGAACTCTGGAGGACAGGGGTCGGGGAGACCCAGTACTTC. Full variable domain (rest looked up from reference TRBV29-1 and TRBJ2-5): SAVISQKPSRDICQRGTSLTIQCQVDSQVTMMFWYRQQPGQSLTLIATANQGSEATYESGFVIDKFPISRPNLTFSTLTVSNMSPEDSSIYLCSVELWRTGVGETQYFGPGTRLLVL.

This clone was counted ten times or more. The rearrangement uses TRBV4-1 and TRBJ2-7; 11 nucleotides match TRBD1. V was pared by 3 bases and J by 3 bases, with 4 bases of the junction left unmatched. CDR3 length: 15 amino acids. Germline V gene sequence: CDR1 MGHRA, CDR2 YSYEKL. The CDR3 DNA reads TGCGCCAGCAGCCACCGGGGGACAGGGGGCTACGAGCAGTACTTC. Amino acids: CASSHRGTGGYEQYF.